The sequence of this TCR beta chain was determined in a study of blood T cell repertoires in COVID-19. The CDR3 loop spans 18 amino acids. CDR1 and CDR2 from the germline V gene are SEHNR and FQNEAQ (reference sequence). Trimming pared 0 bases from V and 8 bases from J, leaving 22 bases between. As originally analysed: Cell counts per sample came from amplifying reference gene primers. Libraries were prepared by immunoSEQ multiplex PCR; TCRdb keeps only in-frame clonotypes and omits some of them. V and J calls and clone size are those listed in that table; D and trimming were worked out from the DNA. The sample includes 200,000 to 300,000 clones, around 88% of them seen just once.

This TCR was recovered from a woman in her twenties or thirties with COVID-19, enrolled during active disease. Material for sequencing was peripheral blood. The chain combines TRBV7-9 with TRBJ2-2; D is perhaps TRBD1 (5 bases). As DNA, the CDR3 is TGTGCCAGCAGCTTAGCTGTCGGTTCGGACATAGGGATTGGGGAGCTGTTTTTT. Translated: CASSLAVGSDIGIGELFF. The full variable domain, rest sourced from reference TRBV7-9 and TRBJ2-2, is DTGVSQNPRHKITKRGQNVTFRCDPISEHNRLYWYRQTLGQGPEFLTYFQNEAQLEKSRLLSDRFSAERPKGSFSTLEIQRTEQGDSAMYLCASSLAVGSDIGIGELFFGEGSRLTVL.